This TCR beta chain was retrieved from a study of T cell responses to AZD1222 COVID-19 vaccine. Generated by immunoSEQ multiplex PCR, the TCRdb table keeps only in-frame clones and is missing some. The table includes roughly 140,000 clones, more than 85% detected once. With 7 bases clipped from V and 6 bases from J, the junction kept 9 bases outside the gene matches. Germline V CDR1 and CDR2: SGHRS, YFSETQ. This CDR3 region has 14 residues. Comments on this clone: Its antigen is undetermined.

Broader study findings: Sampled repertoires all dated from after the peak T cell response.

Sequenced here: peripheral blood, sampled 28 days after the second AZD1222 dose. This chain joins TRBV5-1 and TRBJ2-3; 9 nucleotides line up with TRBD2. This TCR was recovered from an adult who received the AZD1222 COVID-19 vaccine. The CDR3 DNA reads as TGCGCCAGCTCTCCGGGACTAGCAGCCGATACGCAGTATTTT. Amino acid sequence: CASSPGLAADTQYF.